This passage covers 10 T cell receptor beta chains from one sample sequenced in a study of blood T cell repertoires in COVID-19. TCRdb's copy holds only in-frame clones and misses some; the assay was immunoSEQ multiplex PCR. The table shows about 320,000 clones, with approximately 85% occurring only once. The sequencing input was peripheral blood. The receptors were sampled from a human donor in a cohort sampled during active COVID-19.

This CDR3 reads CASSPRGQYSNQPQHF. CDR3 coding DNA: TGTGCCAGTAGTCCAAGAGGACAGTATAGCAATCAGCCCCAGCATTTT. This rearrangement joins TRBV19 to TRBJ1-5, with D possibly matching TRBD1 (6 bases). The V end lost 5 bases, the J end lost 0 bases, and 14 bases lay between the germline ends. The CDR3 loop spans 16 amino acids. CDR1 LNHDA and CDR2 SQIVND come from the germline V gene (reference sequence).

The CDR3 reads CASRREPHQPQHF. The DNA for the CDR3 is TGTGCCAGCAGACGGGAGCCCCATCAGCCCCAGCATTTT. The chain recombines TRBV6-5 with TRBJ1-5; D unclear. The germline V gene encodes CDR1 MNHEY and CDR2 SVGAGI. Between the trimmed V and J ends, which lost 6 bases and 5 bases, there was a span of 11 bases. The CDR3 is made up of 13 amino acids.

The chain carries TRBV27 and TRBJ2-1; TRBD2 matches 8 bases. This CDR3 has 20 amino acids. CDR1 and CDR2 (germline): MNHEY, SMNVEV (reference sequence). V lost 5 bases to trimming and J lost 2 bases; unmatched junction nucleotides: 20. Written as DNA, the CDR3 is TGTGCCAGCAGTCGAACCTTCGGGGGGGGAAAATTAGACCCCTACAATGAGCAGTTCTTC. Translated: CASSRTFGGGKLDPYNEQFF.

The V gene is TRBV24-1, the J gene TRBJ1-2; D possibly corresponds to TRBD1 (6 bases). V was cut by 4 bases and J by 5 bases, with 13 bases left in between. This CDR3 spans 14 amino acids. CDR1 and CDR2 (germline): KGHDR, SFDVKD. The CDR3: CATSDPTGPYGYTF. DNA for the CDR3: TGTGCCACCAGTGACCCGACAGGTCCATATGGCTACACCTTC.

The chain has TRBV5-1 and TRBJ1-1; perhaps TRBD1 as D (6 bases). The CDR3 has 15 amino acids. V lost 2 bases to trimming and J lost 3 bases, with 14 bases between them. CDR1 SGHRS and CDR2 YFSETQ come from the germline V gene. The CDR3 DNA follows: TGCGCCAGCAGCTTTGGTTGGACAGCGGACACTGAAGCTTTCTTT. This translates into CASSFGWTADTEAFF.

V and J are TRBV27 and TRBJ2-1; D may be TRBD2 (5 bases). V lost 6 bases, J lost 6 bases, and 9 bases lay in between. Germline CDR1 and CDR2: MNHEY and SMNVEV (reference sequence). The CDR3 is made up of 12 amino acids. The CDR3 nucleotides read TGTGCCAGCAGGATGGGGAGCAATGAGCAGTTCTTC. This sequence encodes CASRMGSNEQFF.

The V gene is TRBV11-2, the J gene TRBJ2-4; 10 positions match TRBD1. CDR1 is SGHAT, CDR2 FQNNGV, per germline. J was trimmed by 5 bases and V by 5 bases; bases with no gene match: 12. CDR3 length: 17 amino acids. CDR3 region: CASSHPPTGTGENIQYF. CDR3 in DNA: TGTGCCAGCAGCCACCCTCCTACCGGGACAGGGGAAAACATTCAGTACTTC. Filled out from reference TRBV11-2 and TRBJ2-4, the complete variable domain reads EAGVAQSPRYKIIEKRQSVAFWCNPISGHATLYWYQQILGQGPKLLIQFQNNGVVDDSQLPKDRFSAERLKGVDSTLKIQPAKLEDSAVYLCASSHPPTGTGENIQYFGAGTRLSVL.

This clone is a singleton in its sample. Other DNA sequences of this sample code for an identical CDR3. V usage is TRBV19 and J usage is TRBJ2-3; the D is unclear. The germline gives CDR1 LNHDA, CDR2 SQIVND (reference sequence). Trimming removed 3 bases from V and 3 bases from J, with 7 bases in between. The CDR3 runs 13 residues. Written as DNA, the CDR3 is TGTGCCAGTAGTATTCCAGGAACAGATACGCAGTATTTT. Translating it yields CASSIPGTDTQYF.

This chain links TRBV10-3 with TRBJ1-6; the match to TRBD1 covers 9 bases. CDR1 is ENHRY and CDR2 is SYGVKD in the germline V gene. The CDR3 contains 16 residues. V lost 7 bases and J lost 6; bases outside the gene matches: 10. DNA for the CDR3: TGTGCCATCAAGGAGGGACAGGGCAAGGGTAATTCACCCCTCCACTTT. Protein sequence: CAIKEGQGKGNSPLHF.

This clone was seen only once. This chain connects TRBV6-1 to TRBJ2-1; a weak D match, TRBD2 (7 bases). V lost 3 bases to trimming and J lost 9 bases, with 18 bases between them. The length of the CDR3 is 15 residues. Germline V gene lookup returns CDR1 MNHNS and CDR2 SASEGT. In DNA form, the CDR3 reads TGTGCCAGCAGTGAGGGAGGGGGGCTCGGGATTGAGCAGTTCTTC. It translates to CASSEGGGLGIEQFF.